These 8 T cell receptor beta chains were all obtained from the same sample, sequenced in a study of blood T cell repertoires in COVID-19. Some clones are missing from TCRdb's copy, which holds only in-frame ones; the method was immunoSEQ multiplex PCR. The data contain approximately 310,000 clones, around 86% of them singletons. Sequenced sample: PBMCs or T cells enriched from blood (not recorded which). All receptors derive from a man aged 60 to 69 who had recovered from COVID-19.

The chain recombines TRBV19 with TRBJ2-5, with a tentative D call TRBD1 (7 bases). This CDR3 has 14 amino acids. Trimming took off 7 bases at V and 5 bases at J, with 17 bases between the two ends. CDR1 is LNHDA, CDR2 SQIVND, per germline (reference sequence). CDR3 residues: CASIPGGGVETQYF. The CDR3 nucleotides read TGTGCCAGTATCCCAGGAGGGGGCGTCGAGACCCAGTACTTC.

The CDR3 loop is CASSHYRTQPPEAFF. In DNA, the CDR3 is TGTGCCAGCAGCCATTACAGGACCCAGCCGCCCGAAGCTTTCTTT. The V gene is TRBV14, the J gene TRBJ1-1, with D possibly matching TRBD1 (5 bases). V was shortened by 3 bases and J by 8 bases, with 19 bases between the two germline ends. The CDR3 contains 15 residues. Germline CDR1 reads SGHDN; CDR2 reads FVKESK.

This chain links TRBV7-2 with TRBJ2-3, with 13 positions matching TRBD2. Germline V gene data show CDR1 as SGHTA and CDR2 as FQGNSA. The CDR3 has 16 amino acids. Trimming at V came to 0 bases and at J to 6 bases, leaving 3 bases not matched to a gene. As DNA, the CDR3 is TGTGCCAGCAGCTTAGCGGGGACTAGCGGGATGGATACGCAGTATTTT. This translates into CASSLAGTSGMDTQYF.

The V and J genes are TRBV6-6 and TRBJ1-5; TRBD1 matches 9 bases. V lost 4 bases to trimming and J lost 2 bases; unmatched junction nucleotides: 6. The CDR3 length is 16 residues. CDR1 is MNHNY and CDR2 is SVGAGI in the germline V gene (reference sequence). The CDR3: CASSLYTGGGNQPQHF. The CDR3, as DNA: TGTGCCAGCAGTTTATATACAGGGGGCGGCAATCAGCCCCAGCATTTT.

For this clone: Distinct nucleotide sequences in the sample also encode this CDR3. The CDR3 loop reads CASSIRQGNQPQHF. The CDR3 nucleotides read TGTGCCAGTAGTATTCGACAGGGCAATCAGCCCCAGCATTTT. The chain recombines TRBV19 with TRBJ1-5; possible D gene TRBD1, 6 bases. V lost 3 bases to trimming and J lost 2 bases, with 8 bases between them. This CDR3 comprises 14 residues. Germline values: CDR1 LNHDA, CDR2 SQIVND (reference sequence).

The V and J genes are TRBV29-1 and TRBJ1-1, with TRBD1 matching over 8 bases. Germline CDR1 and CDR2: SQVTM and ANQGSEA. CDR3 size: 13 residues. V shed 3 bases, J shed 5 bases, and the junction held 5 bases outside the gene matches. The CDR3 bases are TGCAGCGTTGATCAGGGGGCTCGGACTGAAGCTTTCTTT. This gives the protein CSVDQGARTEAFF.

This clone was detected once. The chain has TRBV7-9 and TRBJ2-2, with 14 bases aligning to TRBD2. Per germline, CDR1 SEHNR and CDR2 FQNEAQ (reference sequence). There are 17 residues in the CDR3. J was trimmed by 7 bases and V by 4 bases; bases with no gene match: 8. The CDR3 region has the DNA TGTGCCAGCAGCTCGGGACTAGCGGGAGTATATAGCGGGGAGCTGTTTTTT. Translated: CASSSGLAGVYSGELFF.

This clone was observed once. This sequence joins TRBV6-1 and TRBJ2-7; 9 bases match TRBD2. V dropped 0 bases and J dropped 3; count of bases not matched to a gene: 9. Per germline, CDR1 MNHNS and CDR2 SASEGT. This CDR3 is built from 17 residues. Written as DNA, the CDR3 is TGTGCCAGCAGTGAAGCCGGCGGGAGGGCCCTGGGCTACGAGCAGTACTTC. Its protein product is CASSEAGGRALGYEQYF.